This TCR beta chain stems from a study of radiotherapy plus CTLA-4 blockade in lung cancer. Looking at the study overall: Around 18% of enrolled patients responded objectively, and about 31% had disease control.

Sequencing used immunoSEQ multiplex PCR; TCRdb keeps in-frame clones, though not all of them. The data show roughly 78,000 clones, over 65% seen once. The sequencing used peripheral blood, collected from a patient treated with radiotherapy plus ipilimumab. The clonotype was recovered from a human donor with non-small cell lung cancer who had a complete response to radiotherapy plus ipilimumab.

This CDR3 is CASSFRGNGTGELFF. The CDR3 nucleotides are TGTGCCAGCAGCTTCCGGGGAAACGGCACCGGGGAGCTGTTTTTT. This chain uses TRBV11-3 with TRBJ2-2, with a tentative D call TRBD2 (5 bases). V lost 3 bases and J 4 bases, leaving 12 bases between the germline ends. CDR3 length: 15 residues. Germline CDR1 SGHNT, CDR2 YENEEA.